This record concerns one TCR beta chain sequence. Its antigen is undetermined. These data belong to a study of ipilimumab plus nivolumab after autologous stem cell transplantation. Study-level background: Median doses per patient: roughly 5 ipilimumab, seven to nine nivolumab.

Profiled with immunoSEQ multiplex PCR; TCRdb holds only in-frame clones, not every one. Of about 84,000 clones listed, about 83% were seen once; the top ten hold roughly 2%. Starting 14 to 28 days after autologous transplant, ipilimumab 1 mg/kg was given. Patients got 3 mg/kg IV nivolumab weeks 1, 4, 7, 10, then biweekly through week 26. Overall study findings and caveats: Authors suggest TCR repertoire, Treg phenotype and gut microbiota support further study.

The receptor's source is a male donor with diffuse large B-cell lymphoma. Specimen: PBMCs, collected in a trial of ipilimumab plus nivolumab as post-transplant consolidation.

The CDR3 DNA is TGTGCCAGTACTCTAGACCGGGGGACGGGCTACACCTTC. Its translation: CASTLDRGTGYTF. The genes are TRBV19 and TRBJ1-2; maybe TRBD1 (5 bases). From germline, CDR1 is LNHDA and CDR2 SQIVND (reference sequence). The V and J ends lost 7 bases and 8 bases respectively, with 17 bases between them. The CDR3 is made up of 13 amino acids.